The 26 T cell receptor beta chains listed next were all sequenced from one sample in a study of human T cells and chemical hapten exposure. TCRdb reprocessed the RACE reads with MiXCR, giving one entry per CDR3 protein. Of some 330,000 distinct CDR3 sequences in the sample, around 5.5% were seen once. Time point defined: pre-sensitization, week 0. Stated treatment: therapeutic diphenylcyclopropenone sensitization with weekly scalp DPC. The sequencing here drew on whole blood, taken in connection with sensitization to the hapten diphenylcyclopropenone (DPC). Receptor source: a woman younger than 30 with alopecia areata. Some clones in this sample may be carry-over from other donors' samples.

The V and J genes are TRBV11-1 and TRBJ2-3; 13 bases line up with TRBD2. V lost 9 bases, J lost 2 bases, and 11 bases stayed unmatched. This CDR3 contains 17 residues. Looked up from germline, CDR1 is SGHAT and CDR2 is FQDESV (reference sequence). Here the CDR3 DNA reads TGTGCCAGGACGAACATGGGACTAGCGGGGAACACAGATACGCAGTATTTT. Translating it yields CARTNMGLAGNTDTQYF.

This clonotype showed up many times. This chain connects TRBV28 to TRBJ2-6, with D possibly called TRBD1 or TRBD2 (6 bases each). Trimming pared 8 bases from V and 0 bases from J, leaving 17 bases between. The V gene's germline CDR1 is MDHEN and CDR2 SYDVKM. The CDR3 extends over 17 amino acids. In DNA, the CDR3 is TGTGCCAGCTCCCCGGGGGACATCTTCTCTGGGGCCAACGTCCTGACTTTC. This translates into CASSPGDIFSGANVLTF.

This clonotype was seen more than once but under ten times. The rearrangement uses TRBV29-1 and TRBJ2-3, with TRBD1 identical over 7 bases. The CDR3 totals 15 residues. Looked up from germline, CDR1 is SQVTM and CDR2 is ANQGSEA. V lost 3 bases, J lost 12 bases, and 18 bases stayed unmatched. The CDR3 loop reads CSVEIGGLVPYLQYF. The CDR3 nucleotides are TGCAGCGTTGAGATAGGGGGCCTAGTTCCCTATTTACAGTATTTT.

This clonotype appeared many times. The rearrangement uses TRBV5-1 and TRBJ1-1; maybe TRBD1 (5 bases). This CDR3 spans 17 amino acids. CDR1 is SGHRS, CDR2 YFSETQ, per germline. The V end lost 0 bases, the J end lost 0 bases, and 15 bases lay between the germline ends. The CDR3 sequence is CASSLAIRGKLNTEAFF. DNA of the CDR3: TGCGCCAGCAGCTTGGCCATAAGGGGTAAGCTGAACACTGAAGCTTTCTTT.

This clonotype was recorded many times. The J gene is TRBJ1-6, the V gene TRBV6-5; the D is unclear. Trimming took off 2 bases at V and 7 bases at J, with 12 bases between the two ends. The length of the CDR3 is 15 residues. Germline V gene lookup returns CDR1 MNHEY and CDR2 SVGAGI. The CDR3 spells CASSYDTGPNSPLHF. For the CDR3, the DNA is TGTGCCAGCAGTTACGACACGGGCCCAAATTCACCCCTCCACTTT.

This clonotype has just a few counts. The chain carries TRBV9 and TRBJ1-6, with unresolved D. The length of the CDR3 is 18 residues. Germline CDR1 is SGDLS and CDR2 is YYNGEE. V lost 3 bases, J lost 0 bases, and 16 bases lay in between. The CDR3 sequence is CASSGRVSQSSYNSPLHF. CDR3 bases: TGTGCCAGCAGCGGGCGAGTAAGTCAGAGCTCCTATAATTCACCCCTCCACTTT.

This clonotype occurred a few times. CDR3 DNA: TGTGCCAGCACTCCCCCCGGAAAGGGGGCCGGGGAGCTGTTTTTT. Its translation: CASTPPGKGAGELFF. The chain has TRBV7-9 and TRBJ2-2, with D possibly matching TRBD1 (6 bases). This CDR3 comprises 15 residues. The ends were cut back, 7 bases at V and 6 bases at J, with 18 bases in the middle. Germline loops: CDR1 SEHNR, CDR2 FQNEAQ (reference sequence).

V and J are TRBV5-5 and TRBJ1-2; 9 nucleotides line up with TRBD1. CDR3 length: 15 residues. V lost 4 bases, J lost 4 bases, and 8 bases stayed unmatched. Germline lookup yields CDR1 SGHKS and CDR2 YYEKEE (reference sequence). The CDR3 protein is CASSPNRGRIYGYTF. CDR3 DNA sequence: TGTGCCAGCAGCCCAAACAGGGGGCGCATCTATGGCTACACCTTC.

The chain carries TRBV20-1 and TRBJ2-3, with a weak D call TRBD2 (7 bases). Germline V CDR1 and CDR2: DFQATT, SNEGSKA (reference sequence). This CDR3 has 15 amino acids. V lost 5 bases, J lost 4 bases, and 19 bases lay in between. The CDR3, as DNA: TGCAGTGCTGCCACTTATGGGGGGGCCGCAGATACGCAGTATTTT. As protein: CSAATYGGAADTQYF.

This clonotype came up a few times. The chain recombines TRBV12-3 or TRBV12-4 with TRBJ2-3, with a weak D call TRBD1 (6 bases). The CDR3 has 15 residues. Trimming took off 7 bases at V and 3 bases at J, with 17 bases between the two ends. The DNA for the CDR3 is TGTGCCAGCAAGGTAGCGCAGGGGTCGACAGATACGCAGTATTTT. Its protein product is CASKVAQGSTDTQYF.

The genes are TRBV4-3 and TRBJ1-3, with D possibly being TRBD1 (5 bases). Trimming took 0 bases from V and 1 from J, leaving 10 bases between them. The CDR3 is made up of 16 amino acids. In germline, CDR1 is LGHNA, CDR2 YSLEER. For the CDR3, the DNA is TGCGCCAGCAGCCAAGATAAGGGGATTTCTGGAAACACCATATATTTT. Its translation: CASSQDKGISGNTIYF.

This clonotype was observed many times. The chain carries TRBV7-2 and TRBJ2-2, with D hard to call. Trimming left V 5 bases short and J 8 bases short, with 9 bases between. This CDR3 contains 12 residues. The germline CDR1 and CDR2 sequences are SGHTA and FQGNSA. CDR3 sequence: CASSPYGGELFF. The CDR3 bases are TGTGCCAGCAGCCCGTACGGAGGGGAGCTGTTTTTT.

This clonotype appeared many times. This chain joins TRBV7-6 and TRBJ2-2, with D unresolved. The CDR3 is made up of 14 amino acids. CDR1 SGHVS and CDR2 FNYEAQ come from the germline V gene. V lost 3 bases, J lost 5 bases, and 10 bases lay in between. The CDR3 nucleotides read TGTGCCAGCAGCTTGATAGTCGGGACCGGGGAGCTGTTTTTT. Translation gives CASSLIVGTGELFF.

The chain joins TRBV7-2 to TRBJ2-5; 7 positions match TRBD1. This CDR3 region has 14 residues. V was clipped by 5 bases and J by 5 bases; unmatched bases: 8. CDR1 is SGHTA, CDR2 FQGNSA, per germline. CDR3 in amino acids: CASSRRQGLETQYF. CDR3 bases: TGTGCCAGCAGCCGAAGACAGGGTCTGGAGACCCAGTACTTC. Full variable domain (missing parts from reference TRBV7-2 and TRBJ2-5): GAGVSQSPSNKVTEKGKDVELRCDPISGHTALYWYRQSLGQGLEFLIYFQGNSAPDKSGLPSDRFSAERTGGSVSTLTIQRTQQEDSAVYLCASSRRQGLETQYFGPGTRLLVL.

CDR3 sequence: CASSQFQGRRQARSVGMETQYF. In DNA, the CDR3 is TGTGCCAGTAGCCAGTTCCAGGGTAGACGACAAGCGAGATCCGTGGGGATGGAGACCCAGTACTTC. The V call is TRBV11-1, the J call TRBJ2-5; a weak D match, TRBD1 (5 bases). The length of the CDR3 is 22 residues. Germline lookup yields CDR1 SGHAT and CDR2 FQDESV (reference sequence). Trimming took 9 bases from V and 5 from J, leaving 43 bases between them.

The sample holds many counts of this clonotype. The V and J genes are TRBV12-3 or TRBV12-4 and TRBJ1-2, with 7 bases lining up with TRBD1. The length of the CDR3 is 13 residues. V trimming: 4 bases; J trimming: 5 bases; junction bases outside the gene matches: 4. CDR3 nucleotide sequence: TGTGCCAGCAGTTCCGGGACAGCGTATGGCTACACCTTC. This encodes CASSSGTAYGYTF.

This sequence joins TRBV7-3 and TRBJ1-2; 7 bases line up with TRBD1. Germline CDR1 reads SGHTA; CDR2 reads FQGTGA. This CDR3 spans 17 amino acids. Trimming cost V 4 bases and J 4 bases; bases outside gene matches: 15. The CDR3 nucleotides read TGTGCCAGCAGCTGTCCAATGAAAGGAGGGGGCCCCTATGGCTACACCTTC. Its translation: CASSCPMKGGGPYGYTF.

The rearrangement joins TRBV29-1 to TRBJ2-3, with 7 bases that match TRBD1. Germline V lookup: CDR1 SQVTM, CDR2 ANQGSEA. This CDR3 is built from 14 residues. With V trimmed by 7 bases and J by 1 base, 8 bases remained unmatched. The CDR3 loop reads CSGFTGEGTDTQYF. CDR3 in DNA: TGCAGCGGATTCACAGGGGAAGGCACAGATACGCAGTATTTT.

Only a few counts were recorded for this clonotype. V usage is TRBV20-1 and J usage is TRBJ2-3, with 11 positions matching TRBD2. Losses at the gene ends were 3 bases for V and 0 bases for J; bases not matched to a gene: 2. Germline V CDR1 and CDR2: DFQATT, SNEGSKA (reference sequence). CDR3 size: 15 residues. The CDR3 region is CSASGTSGSTDTQYF. CDR3 nucleotide sequence: TGCAGTGCTAGCGGGACTAGCGGTAGCACAGATACGCAGTATTTT.

This clonotype was seen repeatedly, ten times or more. The chain combines TRBV3-1 with TRBJ2-7; D call uncertain. Trimming took off 2 bases at V and 0 bases at J, with 11 bases between the two ends. There are 15 residues in the CDR3. Germline V lookup: CDR1 LGHDT, CDR2 YNNKEL (reference sequence). The CDR3 spells CASSQSRVSSYEQYF. The DNA for the CDR3 is TGTGCCAGCAGCCAATCTAGGGTGAGCTCCTACGAGCAGTACTTC.

The rearrangement uses TRBV4-3 and TRBJ2-3; maybe TRBD1 (5 bases). CDR3 size: 15 residues. Trimming pared 0 bases from V and 0 bases from J, leaving 7 bases between. Per germline, CDR1 LGHNA and CDR2 YSLEER. This CDR3 reads CASSQDGASTDTQYF. CDR3 coding DNA: TGCGCCAGCAGCCAAGATGGGGCTAGCACAGATACGCAGTATTTT.

This clonotype was found many times. The chain combines TRBV7-9 with TRBJ2-1; D possibly uses TRBD1 or TRBD2 (5 bases each). Trimming removed 2 bases at V and 9 bases at J, with 17 bases between. CDR3 length: 15 residues. Germline V gene lookup returns CDR1 SEHNR and CDR2 FQNEAQ (reference sequence). CDR3 nucleotide sequence: TGTGCCAGCAGCTTATTGGGGACCCAGCTGGGTGAGCAGTTCTTC. Residues: CASSLLGTQLGEQFF.

J is TRBJ2-7 and V is TRBV7-6; either TRBD1 or TRBD2 may supply D (5 bases each). In germline, CDR1 is SGHVS, CDR2 FNYEAQ. Trimming stripped 4 bases from V and 3 bases from J, with 19 bases between. CDR3 length: 16 residues. The CDR3 region has the DNA TGTGCCAGCAGCTCCGAACAGACCGGGACGGGCTACGAGCAGTACTTC. Translating it yields CASSSEQTGTGYEQYF.

The chain is built from TRBV7-2 and TRBJ1-4; possible D gene TRBD1, 6 bases. CDR1 is SGHTA, CDR2 FQGNSA, per germline. Between the trimmed V and J ends, which lost 1 base and 8 bases, there was a span of 11 bases. CDR3 length: 14 residues. CDR3 amino acids: CASSLDQGPEKLFF. The CDR3 DNA sequence: TGTGCCAGCAGCTTAGATCAGGGGCCGGAAAAACTGTTTTTT. Complete variable domain (other parts from reference TRBV7-2 and TRBJ1-4): GAGVSQSPSNKVTEKGKDVELRCDPISGHTALYWYRQSLGQGLEFLIYFQGNSAPDKSGLPSDRFSAERTGGSVSTLTIQRTQQEDSAVYLCASSLDQGPEKLFFGSGTQLSVL.

This clonotype was recorded many times. The gene calls are TRBV5-6 and TRBJ2-5; 7 bases align to TRBD1. The CDR3 runs 16 residues. The germline CDR1 and CDR2 sequences are SGHDT and YYEEEE. Losses at the gene ends were 1 base for V and 1 base for J; bases not matched to a gene: 7. The CDR3 here is CASSLTGVQVQETQYF. DNA for the CDR3: TGTGCCAGCAGCTTGACAGGGGTTCAAGTCCAAGAGACCCAGTACTTC.

This clonotype has a count of ten or more. The V gene is TRBV12-3 or TRBV12-4, the J gene TRBJ1-4; TRBD1 aligns across 7 bases. The trim removed 5 bases at V and 7 bases at J, leaving 7 bases unmatched. This CDR3 spans 14 amino acids. The CDR3 loop reads CASSPTGTVEKLFF. For the CDR3, the DNA is TGTGCCAGCAGTCCTACCGGGACAGTTGAAAAACTGTTTTTT.